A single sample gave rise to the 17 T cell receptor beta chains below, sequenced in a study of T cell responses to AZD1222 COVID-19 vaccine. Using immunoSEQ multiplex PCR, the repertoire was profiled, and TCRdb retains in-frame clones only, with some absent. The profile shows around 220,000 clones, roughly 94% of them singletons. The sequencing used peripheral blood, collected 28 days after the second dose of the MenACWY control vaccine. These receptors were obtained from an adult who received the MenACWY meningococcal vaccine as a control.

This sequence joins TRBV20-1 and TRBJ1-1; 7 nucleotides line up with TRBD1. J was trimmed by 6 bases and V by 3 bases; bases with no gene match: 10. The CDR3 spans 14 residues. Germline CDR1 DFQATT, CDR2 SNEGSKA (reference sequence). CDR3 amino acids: CSASSDREFPEAFF. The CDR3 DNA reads TGCAGTGCTAGTTCCGACAGGGAGTTCCCTGAAGCTTTCTTT.

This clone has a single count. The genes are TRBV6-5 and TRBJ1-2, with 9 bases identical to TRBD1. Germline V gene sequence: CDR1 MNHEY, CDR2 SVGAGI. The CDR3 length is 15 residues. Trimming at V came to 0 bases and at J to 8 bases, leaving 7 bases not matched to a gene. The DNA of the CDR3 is TGTGCCAGCAGTTACTCGGGGACAGGGAGAGAAGGCTACACCTTC. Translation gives CASSYSGTGREGYTF.

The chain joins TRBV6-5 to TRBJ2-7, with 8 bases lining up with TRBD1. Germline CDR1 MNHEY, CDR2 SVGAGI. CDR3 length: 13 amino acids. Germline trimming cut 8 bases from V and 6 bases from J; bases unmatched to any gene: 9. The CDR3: CASRSDRGREQYF. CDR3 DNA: TGTGCCAGCCGCAGCGACAGGGGACGCGAGCAGTACTTC.

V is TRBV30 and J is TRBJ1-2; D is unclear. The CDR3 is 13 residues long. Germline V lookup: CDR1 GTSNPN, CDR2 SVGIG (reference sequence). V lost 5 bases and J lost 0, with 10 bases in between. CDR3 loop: CAWARGTNYGYTF. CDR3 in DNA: TGTGCCTGGGCTAGAGGTACTAACTATGGCTACACCTTC.

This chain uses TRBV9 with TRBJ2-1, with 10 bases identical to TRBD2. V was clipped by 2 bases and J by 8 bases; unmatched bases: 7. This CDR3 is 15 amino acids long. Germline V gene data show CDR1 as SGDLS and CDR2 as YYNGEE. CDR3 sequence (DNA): TGTGCCAGCAGCGTGTCTAGCGGGAGTGGCTATGAGCAGTTCTTC. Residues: CASSVSSGSGYEQFF.

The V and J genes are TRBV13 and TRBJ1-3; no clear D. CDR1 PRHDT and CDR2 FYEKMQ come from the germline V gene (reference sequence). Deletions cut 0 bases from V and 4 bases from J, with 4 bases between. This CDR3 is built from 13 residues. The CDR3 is CASSLGEGNTIYF. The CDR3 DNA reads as TGTGCCAGCAGCTTAGGTGAAGGAAACACCATATATTTT.

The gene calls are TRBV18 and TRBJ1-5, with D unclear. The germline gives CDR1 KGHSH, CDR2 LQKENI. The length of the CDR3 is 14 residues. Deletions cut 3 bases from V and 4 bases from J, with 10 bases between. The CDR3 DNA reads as TGTGCCAGCTCACCGGTAGAGATAAATCAGCCCCAGCATTTT. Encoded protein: CASSPVEINQPQHF.

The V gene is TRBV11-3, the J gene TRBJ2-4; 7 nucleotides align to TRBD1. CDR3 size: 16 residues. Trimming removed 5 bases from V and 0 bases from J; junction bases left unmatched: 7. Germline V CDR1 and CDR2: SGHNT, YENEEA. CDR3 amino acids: CASSLRTGLAKNIQYF. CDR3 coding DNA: TGTGCCAGCAGCCTCAGGACAGGTCTAGCCAAAAACATTCAGTACTTC.

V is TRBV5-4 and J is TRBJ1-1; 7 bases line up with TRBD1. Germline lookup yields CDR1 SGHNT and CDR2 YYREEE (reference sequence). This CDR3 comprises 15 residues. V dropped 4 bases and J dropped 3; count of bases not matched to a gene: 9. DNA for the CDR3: TGTGCCAGCAGCGGGGCAGGGGGTCGGGACACTGAAGCTTTCTTT. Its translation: CASSGAGGRDTEAFF.

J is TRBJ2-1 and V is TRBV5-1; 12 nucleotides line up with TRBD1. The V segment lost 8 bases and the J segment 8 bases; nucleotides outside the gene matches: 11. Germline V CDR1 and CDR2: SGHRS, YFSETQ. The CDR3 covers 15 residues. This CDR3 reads CASENRDRGLDEQFF. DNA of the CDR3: TGCGCCAGTGAGAACCGGGACAGGGGGCTCGATGAGCAGTTCTTC. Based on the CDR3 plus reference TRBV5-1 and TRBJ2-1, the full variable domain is KAGVTQTPRYLIKTRGQQVTLSCSPISGHRSVSWYQQTPGQGLQFLFEYFSETQRNKGNFPGRFSGRQFSNSRSEMNVSTLELGDSALYLCASENRDRGLDEQFFGPGTRLTVL.

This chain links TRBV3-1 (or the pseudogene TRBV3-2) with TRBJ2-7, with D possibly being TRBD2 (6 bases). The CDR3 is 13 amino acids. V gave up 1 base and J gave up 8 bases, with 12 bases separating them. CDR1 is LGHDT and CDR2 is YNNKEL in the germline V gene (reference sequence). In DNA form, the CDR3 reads TGTGCCAGCAGCCAAGGGGGGGAATCGAAGCAGTACTTC. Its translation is CASSQGGESKQYF.

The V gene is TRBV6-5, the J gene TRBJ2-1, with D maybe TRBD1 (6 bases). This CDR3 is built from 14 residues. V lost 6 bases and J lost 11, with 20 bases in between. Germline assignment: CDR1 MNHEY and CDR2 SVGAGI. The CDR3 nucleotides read TGTGCCAGCAGCGTAGCACAGGGTAACGGGAAGCAGTTCTTC. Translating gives CASSVAQGNGKQFF.

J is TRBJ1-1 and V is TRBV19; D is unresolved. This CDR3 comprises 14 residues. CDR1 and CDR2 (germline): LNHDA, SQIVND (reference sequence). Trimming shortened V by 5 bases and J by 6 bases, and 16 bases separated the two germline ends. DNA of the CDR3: TGTGCCAGTAGTCCGATGGACGTTCGGCCTGAAGCTTTCTTT. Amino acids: CASSPMDVRPEAFF.

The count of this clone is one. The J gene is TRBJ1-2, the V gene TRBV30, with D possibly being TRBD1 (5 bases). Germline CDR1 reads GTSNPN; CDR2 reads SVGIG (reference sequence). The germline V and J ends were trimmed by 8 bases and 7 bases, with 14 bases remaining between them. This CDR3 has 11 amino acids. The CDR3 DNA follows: TGTGCCGTAACGGGACCCCCTGGCTACACCTTC. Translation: CAVTGPPGYTF.

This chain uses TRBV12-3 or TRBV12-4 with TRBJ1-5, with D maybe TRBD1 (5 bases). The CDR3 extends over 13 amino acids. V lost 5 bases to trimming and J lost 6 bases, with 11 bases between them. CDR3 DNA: TGTGCCAGCAGTCCACTCAGGGTTCAGCCCCAGCATTTT. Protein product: CASSPLRVQPQHF.

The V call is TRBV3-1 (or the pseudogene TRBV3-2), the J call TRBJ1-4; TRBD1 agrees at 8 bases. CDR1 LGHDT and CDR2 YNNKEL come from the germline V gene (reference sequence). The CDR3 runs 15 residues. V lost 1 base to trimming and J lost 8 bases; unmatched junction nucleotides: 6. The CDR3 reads CASSQAQGGKEKLFF. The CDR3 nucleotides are TGTGCCAGCAGCCAAGCACAGGGGGGAAAGGAAAAACTGTTTTTT.

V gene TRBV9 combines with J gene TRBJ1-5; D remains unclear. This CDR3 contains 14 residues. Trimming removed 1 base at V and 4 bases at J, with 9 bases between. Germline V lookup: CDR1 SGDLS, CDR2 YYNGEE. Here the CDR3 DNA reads TGTGCCAGCAGCGTATCCCCAAGTAATCAGCCCCAGCATTTT. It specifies CASSVSPSNQPQHF.